This TCR beta chain was profiled in a study of post-analysis software for immune sequencing data. Across the study: As for disease course, relapsing-remitting, secondary progressive and progressive-relapsing multiple sclerosis were all included.

V dropped 4 bases and J dropped 4; count of bases not matched to a gene: 9. The germline gives CDR1 SGHDT, CDR2 YYEEEE. The CDR3 length is 16 residues. Notes on the study in general: Those with multiple sclerosis, the patient group, showed significantly lower normalized Chao1 diversity than controls. Four to six TRBV segments were significantly more frequent in patients than in controls. TRBV5-6, TRBV5-1 and TRBV20-1 were among these segments. Strong co-clustering by F measure was evident for samples that had been prepared in the same batch.

As concerns this clonotype: The antigen remains unidentified.

Incorporated into the TCR beta cDNA libraries were unique molecular identifiers, which served to reduce PCR and sequencing biases. When about 0.95 to 10 million T cells were used, they gave hundreds of thousands of cDNA molecules. TCRdb analysed the PCR reads with MiXCR anew, one entry per CDR3 protein. The sample shows roughly 670,000 distinct CDR3 sequences, approximately 60% of them seen only once. This sequence originates from a girl aged 2 to 9 with multiple sclerosis. V is TRBV5-6 and J is TRBJ2-1, with TRBD2 identical over 9 bases. The sequencing input was blood. The CDR3 bases are TGTGCCAGCAGCCCGTTAATAGCGGGAGTTTACAATGAGCAGTTCTTC. As protein: CASSPLIAGVYNEQFF.